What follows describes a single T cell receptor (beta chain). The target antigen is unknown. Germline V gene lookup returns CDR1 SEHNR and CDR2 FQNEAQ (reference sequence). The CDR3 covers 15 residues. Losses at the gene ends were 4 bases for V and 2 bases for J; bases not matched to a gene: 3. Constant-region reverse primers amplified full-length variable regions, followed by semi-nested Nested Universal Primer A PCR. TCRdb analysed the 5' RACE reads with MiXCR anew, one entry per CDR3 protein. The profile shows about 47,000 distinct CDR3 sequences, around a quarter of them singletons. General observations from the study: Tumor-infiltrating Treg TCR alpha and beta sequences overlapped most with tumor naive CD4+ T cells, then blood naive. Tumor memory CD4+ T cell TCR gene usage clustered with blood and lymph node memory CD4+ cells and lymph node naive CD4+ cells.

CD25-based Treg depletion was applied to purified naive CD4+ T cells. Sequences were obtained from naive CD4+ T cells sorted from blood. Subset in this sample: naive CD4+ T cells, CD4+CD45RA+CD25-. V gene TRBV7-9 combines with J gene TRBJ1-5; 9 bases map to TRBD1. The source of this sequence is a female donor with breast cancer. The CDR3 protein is CASSYDRGGNQPQHF. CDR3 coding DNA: TGTGCCAGCAGCTATGACAGGGGGGGCAATCAGCCCCAGCATTTT.